The sequence of this T cell receptor (beta chain) was determined in a study of CD8+CD57+ T cells in acquired aplastic anemia. Across the study: Sorted cells (CD4+ and CD8+) yielded DNA amounts that averaged around 3.1 ug. Overall study findings and caveats: Patients and controls shared under 35 CD8+ CDR3 sequences, which appeared highly expressed in patients and within their immunodominant clones.

Researchers used genomic DNA as the template to profile TCR beta VDJ and CDR3. MiXCR, run by TCRdb on the reads, gives a single entry per CDR3 protein. The sample holds about 200,000 distinct CDR3 sequences, roughly 53% seen once. This clonotype was observed once. Its antigen is not identified. Trimming took 4 bases from V and 4 from J; bases not matched to a gene: 9. The germline CDR1 and CDR2 sequences are SGHNT and YENEEA. The CDR3 sequence is 16 residues long. By flow cytometry, patients selected for sequencing had shown an expansion of CD8+CD57+ cells. Patients were treatment-naive when blood was sampled.

The rearrangement uses TRBV11-3 and TRBJ1-4; TRBD1 agrees at 7 bases. Sequenced sample: sorted CD4+, CD8+, or CD8+CD57+ T cells (not recorded which) from PBMCs. The TCR was taken from a human donor with aplastic anemia. The DNA of the CDR3 is TGTGCCAGCAGCTCCTTAGGGGGCAGCTTTAATGAAAAACTGTTTTTT. Translated, it gives CASSSLGGSFNEKLFF.